A single T cell receptor (beta chain) is shown here with its context. The germline CDR1 and CDR2 sequences are LGHDT and YNNKEL (reference sequence). The CDR3 runs to 12 residues. V was cut by 8 bases and J by 4 bases, with 11 bases left in between. The sample comes from a study of blood T cell repertoires in COVID-19. Looking at the study overall: The origin of the acute and convalescent COVID-19 samples was the United States, Italy and Spain. T cells, B-cell-depleted T cells, or PBMCs provided the cDNA or gDNA that served as material.

Per the original data handling: From reference gene primer amplification, estimates of nucleated cell counts were derived. Sequencing was performed with immunoSEQ multiplex PCR; in TCRdb, only in-frame clones are kept and a portion is missing. Clone size and the V and J calls come from that table; the DNA yielded D and trimming. The table records about 190,000 clones, approximately 80% of them present only once. The sequenced material came from peripheral blood. This TCR was recovered from a middle-aged man who had recovered from COVID-19. The chain couples TRBV3-1 (or the pseudogene TRBV3-2) to TRBJ1-1, with unresolved D. The CDR3 loop reads CASLGVGTEAFF. Here the CDR3 DNA reads TGTGCCAGCCTGGGCGTCGGCACTGAAGCTTTCTTT.